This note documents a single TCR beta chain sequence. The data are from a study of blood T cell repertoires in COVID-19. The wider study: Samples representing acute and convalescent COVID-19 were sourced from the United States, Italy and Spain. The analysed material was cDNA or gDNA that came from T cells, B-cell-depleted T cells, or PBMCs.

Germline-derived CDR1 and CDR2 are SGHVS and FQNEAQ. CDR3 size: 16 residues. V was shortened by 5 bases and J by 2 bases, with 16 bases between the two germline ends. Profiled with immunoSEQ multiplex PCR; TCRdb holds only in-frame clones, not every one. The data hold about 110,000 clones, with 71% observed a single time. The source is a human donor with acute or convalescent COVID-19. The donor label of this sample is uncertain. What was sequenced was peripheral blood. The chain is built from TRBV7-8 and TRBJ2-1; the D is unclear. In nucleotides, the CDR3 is TGTGCCAGCAGCCCATTGGGCAGTGTCGCCTACAATGAGCAGTTCTTC. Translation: CASSPLGSVAYNEQFF.